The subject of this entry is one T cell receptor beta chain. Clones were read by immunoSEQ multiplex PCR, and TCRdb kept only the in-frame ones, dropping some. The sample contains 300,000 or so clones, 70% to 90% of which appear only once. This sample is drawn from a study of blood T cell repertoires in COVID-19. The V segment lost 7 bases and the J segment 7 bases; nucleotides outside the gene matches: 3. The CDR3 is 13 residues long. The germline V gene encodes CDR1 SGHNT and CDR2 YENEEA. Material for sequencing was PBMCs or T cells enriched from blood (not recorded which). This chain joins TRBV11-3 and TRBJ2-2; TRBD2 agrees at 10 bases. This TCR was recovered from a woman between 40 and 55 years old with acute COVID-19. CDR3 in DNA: TGTGCCAGCACTAGCGGGAGCGGCGGGGAGCTGTTTTTT. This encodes CASTSGSGGELFF.